The 2 T cell receptor beta chains presented below share a single source sample, sequenced in a study of OX40 agonist ivuxolimab in advanced cancers. Method: immunoSEQ multiplex PCR; TCRdb's copy keeps in-frame clones and lacks some. This sample has tens of thousands of clones, with approximately 91% found just once. This material consisted of CD4+ or CD8+ T cells sorted from blood, taken in a trial of the OX40 agonist ivuxolimab. The source is an adult with an advanced solid tumor such as melanoma, head and neck, liver or kidney cancer.

This chain connects TRBV5-4 to TRBJ2-5; 13 positions match TRBD2. The germline V gene has CDR1 SGHNT and CDR2 YYREEE (reference sequence). Unmatched junction bases numbered 4, after V lost 0 bases and J lost 5 bases. This CDR3 has 16 amino acids. The CDR3: CASSLGLAGGGETQYF. The DNA for the CDR3 is TGTGCCAGCAGCTTGGGACTAGCGGGAGGCGGGGAGACCCAGTACTTC. Full variable domain (remainder filled in from reference TRBV5-4 and TRBJ2-5): ETGVTQSPTHLIKTRGQQVTLRCSSQSGHNTVSWYQQALGQGPQFIFQYYREEENGRGNFPPRFSGLQFPNYSSELNVNALELDDSALYLCASSLGLAGGGETQYFGPGTRLLVL.

The rearrangement links TRBV9 to TRBJ2-7; 12 bases are shared with TRBD2. V dropped 8 bases and J dropped 6; count of bases not matched to a gene: 9. CDR1 SGDLS and CDR2 YYNGEE come from the germline V gene. The CDR3 runs 14 residues. CDR3 sequence reads: CASQPSGRGSEQYF. The CDR3 DNA is TGTGCCAGTCAACCTAGCGGGAGGGGGAGCGAGCAGTACTTC.